This TCR beta chain was recorded in a study of blood T cell repertoires in COVID-19. Study summary: Material from acute and convalescent COVID-19 was sourced from the United States, Italy and Spain. T cells, B-cell-depleted T cells, or PBMCs provided the cDNA or gDNA that served as material.

Per the authors' pipeline: Counts of nucleated cells, estimated from reference gene primer amplification, were obtained. Using immunoSEQ multiplex PCR, the repertoire was profiled, and TCRdb retains in-frame clones only, with some absent. V and J calls and clone size are those listed in that table; D and trimming were worked out from the DNA. Of 170,000 or so clones listed, roughly nine tenths are singletons. V trimming: 3 bases; J trimming: 9 bases; junction bases outside the gene matches: 4. This CDR3 spans 13 amino acids. Germline lookup yields CDR1 WNHNN and CDR2 SYGVQD (reference sequence). The chain links TRBV10-1 to TRBJ2-1, with 8 bases lining up with TRBD2. This receptor was obtained from a man in his fifties or sixties with acute or convalescent COVID-19. Specimen: peripheral blood. The CDR3 reads CASSEWLAGEQFF. In DNA form, the CDR3 reads TGCGCCAGCAGTGAATGGCTAGCGGGTGAGCAGTTCTTC.